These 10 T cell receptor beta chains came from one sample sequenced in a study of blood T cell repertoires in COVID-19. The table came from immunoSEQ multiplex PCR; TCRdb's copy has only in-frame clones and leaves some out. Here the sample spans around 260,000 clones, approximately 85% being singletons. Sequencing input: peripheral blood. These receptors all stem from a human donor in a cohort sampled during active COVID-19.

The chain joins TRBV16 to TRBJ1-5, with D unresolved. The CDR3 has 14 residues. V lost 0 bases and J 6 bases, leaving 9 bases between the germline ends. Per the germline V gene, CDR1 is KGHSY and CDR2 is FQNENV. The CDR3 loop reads CASSQSGGFQPQHF. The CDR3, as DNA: TGTGCCAGCAGCCAATCGGGAGGGTTTCAGCCCCAGCATTTT.

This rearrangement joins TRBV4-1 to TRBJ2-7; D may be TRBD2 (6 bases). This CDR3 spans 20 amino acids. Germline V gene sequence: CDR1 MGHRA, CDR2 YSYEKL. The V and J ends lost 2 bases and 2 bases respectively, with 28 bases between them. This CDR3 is CASSQQGSGTYPRSTYEQYF. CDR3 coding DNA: TGCGCCAGCAGCCAACAGGGATCAGGGACTTACCCCCGAAGCACCTACGAGCAGTACTTC.

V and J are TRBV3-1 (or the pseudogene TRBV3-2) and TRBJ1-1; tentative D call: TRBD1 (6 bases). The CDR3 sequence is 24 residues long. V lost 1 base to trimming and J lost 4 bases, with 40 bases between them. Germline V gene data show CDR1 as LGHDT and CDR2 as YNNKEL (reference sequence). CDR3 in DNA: TGTGCCAGCAGCCAAGGTGCCGGGACAATGAAACACTTGTCAGATTCCGGAATAGGCACTGAAGCTTTCTTT. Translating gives CASSQGAGTMKHLSDSGIGTEAFF.

The CDR3 region has the DNA TGTGCCAGCAGCTTGTGGACCGGGGTGAACACCGGGGAGCTGTTTTTT. Protein product: CASSLWTGVNTGELFF. The chain is built from TRBV5-8 and TRBJ2-2; maybe TRBD2 (5 bases). Trimming stripped 1 base from V and 1 base from J, with 11 bases between. The V gene's germline CDR1 is SGHTS and CDR2 YDEGEE. The CDR3 has 16 amino acids.

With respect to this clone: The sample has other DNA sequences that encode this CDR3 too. The CDR3 coding sequence is TGTGCCAGCAGCTTAGACAGAGGCACAGATACGCAGTATTTT. It specifies CASSLDRGTDTQYF. V gene TRBV7-2 combines with J gene TRBJ2-3; no definite D call. The germline CDR1 and CDR2 sequences are SGHTA and FQGNSA. V lost 1 base to trimming and J lost 1 base, with 6 bases between them. This CDR3 is 14 amino acids long.

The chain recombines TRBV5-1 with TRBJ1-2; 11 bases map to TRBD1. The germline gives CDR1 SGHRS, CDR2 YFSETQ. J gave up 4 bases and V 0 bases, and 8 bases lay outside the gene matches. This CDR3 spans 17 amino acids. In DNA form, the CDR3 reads TGCGCCAGCAGCTTGGGGACAGGGGGCATGGGAATCTATGGCTACACCTTC. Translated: CASSLGTGGMGIYGYTF.

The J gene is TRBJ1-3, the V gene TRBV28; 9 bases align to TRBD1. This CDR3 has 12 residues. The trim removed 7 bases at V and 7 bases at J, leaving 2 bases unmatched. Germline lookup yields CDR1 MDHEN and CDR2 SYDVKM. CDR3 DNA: TGTGCCAGCAAGGGGACAGGGAACACCATATATTTT. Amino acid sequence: CASKGTGNTIYF. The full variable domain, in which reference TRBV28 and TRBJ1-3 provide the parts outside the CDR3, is DVKVTQSSRYLVKRTGEKVFLECVQDMDHENMFWYRQDPGLGLRLIYFSYDVKMKEKGDIPEGYSVSREKKERFSLILESASTNQTSMYLCASKGTGNTIYFGEGSWLTVV.

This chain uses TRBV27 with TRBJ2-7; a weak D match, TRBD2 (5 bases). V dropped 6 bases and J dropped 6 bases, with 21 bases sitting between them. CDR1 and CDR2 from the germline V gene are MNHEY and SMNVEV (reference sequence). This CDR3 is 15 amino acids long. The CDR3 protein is CASRVGKYPGSEQYF. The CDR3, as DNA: TGTGCCAGCAGGGTCGGGAAGTACCCGGGCAGCGAGCAGTACTTC.

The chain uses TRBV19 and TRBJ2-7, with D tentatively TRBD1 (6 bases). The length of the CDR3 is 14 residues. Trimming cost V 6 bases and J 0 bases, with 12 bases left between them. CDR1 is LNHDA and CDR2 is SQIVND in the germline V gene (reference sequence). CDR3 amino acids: CASRPWTDSYEQYF. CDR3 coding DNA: TGTGCCAGTAGACCTTGGACAGACTCCTACGAGCAGTACTTC.

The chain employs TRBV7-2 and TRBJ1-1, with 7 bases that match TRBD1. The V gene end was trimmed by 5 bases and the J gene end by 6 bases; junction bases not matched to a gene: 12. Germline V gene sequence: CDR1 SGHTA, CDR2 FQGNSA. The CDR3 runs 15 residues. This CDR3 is CASSPRQGLSPEAFF. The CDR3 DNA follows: TGTGCCAGCAGCCCACGACAGGGTTTGAGTCCTGAAGCTTTCTTT.